Listed below are T cell receptor beta chains from one sample, sequenced in a study of blood T cells in healthy people across ages. TCRdb reprocessed the 5' RACE reads with MiXCR, giving one entry per CDR3 protein. The table includes about 730,000 distinct CDR3 sequences, roughly two fifths detected once. The sequencing sample was made of blood. Receptor source: a woman aged 55-69 years in good health. Each CDR3 is given with its conserved first and last residue. D genes are given only for firm matches. Where a row states a size, it is once, few, many or the class of an expanded clone; other rows omit it.

NA,15,NA,TRBJ1-5,TRBV6-5,TGTGCCAGCAGTTACTCAGGGGCGGGGGGACAGCCCCAGCATTTT,CASSYSGAGGQPQHF
NA,12,NA,TRBJ2-7,TRBV28,TGTGCCAGCGTTTCGAGCTACAATGAGCAGTACTTC,CASVSSYNEQYF
few,15,NA,TRBJ1-2,TRBV30,TGTGCCTGGGGGCTTTTGGGGAGGGATAACTATGGCTACACCTTC,CAWGLLGRDNYGYTF
NA,12,NA,TRBJ2-3,TRBV2,TGTGCCAGCAGAATAGAAACAGATACGCAGTATTTT,CASRIETDTQYF
few,15,TRBD2,TRBJ2-5,TRBV12-5,TGTGCTAGTGGTTTGGTAGCGGGAAGTGTCGAGACCCAGTACTTC,CASGLVAGSVETQYF
many,14,NA,TRBJ1-5,TRBV29-1,TGCAGCGTTCAGACAGGCCTGCTAAATCAGCCCCAGCATTTT,CSVQTGLLNQPQHF
NA,15,NA,TRBJ2-1,TRBV20-1,TGCAGTGCTAGAGTTCTAGGGGGGGCATACAATGAGCAGTTCTTC,CSARVLGGAYNEQFF
few,11,NA,TRBJ2-1,TRBV6-2/TRBV6-3,TGTGCCAGCAGTTACGGTGGGCCTATGTTCTTC,CASSYGGPMFF
few,18,TRBD1,TRBJ1-2,TRBV20-1,TGCAGCATTTTTATTCCCGGGACAGGGGGCGCGTTTGACTATGGCTACACCTTC,CSIFIPGTGGAFDYGYTF
NA,13,TRBD2,TRBJ2-7,TRBV11-3,TGTGCCAGCAGCGCCACTAGCGGGGTCGAGCAGTACTTC,CASSATSGVEQYF
few,12,NA,TRBJ2-1,TRBV20-1,TGCAGTGCTATCGGGGCCGACAATGAGCAGTTCTTC,CSAIGADNEQFF
once,18,NA,TRBJ2-2,TRBV3-1,TGTGCCAGCAGCCAAGATCACTCCCAAATTTCGAACACCGGGGAGCTGTTTTTT,CASSQDHSQISNTGELFF
NA,14,NA,TRBJ1-2,TRBV7-2,TGTGCCAGCACCCCACCAACAGGCCTCTATGGCTACACCTTC,CASTPPTGLYGYTF
few,18,TRBD1,TRBJ1-6,TRBV7-3,TGTGCCAGCAGCCCATATGGTCCCGGACAGGGGAAAAATTCACCCCTCCACTTT,CASSPYGPGQGKNSPLHF
NA,18,TRBD2,TRBJ2-2,TRBV12-3/TRBV12-4,TGTGCCAGCAGTTTGAGGATGAGCGGGGGGTCGAACACCGGGGAGCTGTTTTTT,CASSLRMSGGSNTGELFF
few,15,NA,TRBJ2-3,TRBV20-1,TGCAGTGCTAGAGATCAAAAGAGCCCCACAGATACGCAGTATTTT,CSARDQKSPTDTQYF
NA,12,NA,TRBJ1-2,TRBV6-1,TGTGCCAGCAGTGAAATCGTTAATGGCTACACCTTC,CASSEIVNGYTF
NA,15,NA,TRBJ2-5,TRBV4-3,TGCGCCAGCAGCCAAGGGGGCGGGCTTGAAGAGACCCAGTACTTC,CASSQGGGLEETQYF
many,16,TRBD2,TRBJ2-7,TRBV7-2,TGTGCCAGCAGGCTTCGGACTAGCGGGAGTATGTACGAGCAGTACTTC,CASRLRTSGSMYEQYF